This T cell receptor beta chain was identified in a study of memory CD4+ T cells and cytomegalovirus serostatus (dated by TCRdb to between 2018 and 2021). In the study overall: A total of some 33 healthy Belgian adults, of whom 9 were CMV seropositive and 24 were CMV seronegative, were included in the cohort. To replicate a published TCR-based CMV serostatus classifier, the researchers sequenced the CD4+ memory TCRbeta repertoires of a Belgian cohort whose cytomegalovirus serostatus was known. Results and caveats for the whole study, not just this receptor: On the Belgian cohort, the classifier built on the original framework reached a median bootstrapped AUC of 0.95, with a 95% CI of 0.76-1.00. Unlike the original study, which covered naive and memory CD4+ and CD8+ populations, the Belgian study sequenced only CD4+CD45RO+ memory cells. For CMV serostatus prediction, a median bootstrapped AUC of about 0.96 was reached with the original framework, and a median bootstrapped AUC of approximately 0.92 was reached with a US-trained random forest. Results were interpreted as suggesting that the CMV-associated TCR signature is largely present in the CD4+ memory repertoire. Among the approximately 160 previously reported CMV-associated TCRbeta sequences, 60 to 70 showed up in the CD4+ memory repertoires, with each one found in between one and five individuals.

This clone was observed a few times. Its antigen is currently not known. Base-call qualities are not available, and no considerably larger clone is one nucleotide away. Single viable CD3+CD4+CD8-CD45RO+ cells were sorted as memory CD4+ T cells on a FACSAria II. CMV serostatus was determined using a Roche Elecsys assay that detects serum IgG against CMV pp150, pp28, p38 and p52. Following thawing, total CD4+ T cells were enriched through positive selection using CD4 magnetic microbeads. Samples originated from another study that specifically interrogated the CD4+ T cell memory repertoire. Peripheral blood mononuclear cells were isolated and cryopreserved following standard operating procedures; serum was stored at -80 °C. CD3-PerCP (BW264/56), CD4-APC (RPA-T4), CD45RO-PE (UCHT1) and CD8-Pacific Orange (3B5) antibodies were used for staining, and non-viable cells were excluded with Sytox blue. From the cysteine up to the phenylalanine, the CDR3 has a length of 14 residues. This entry keeps only the CDR3 DNA: 42 bases, framed from base 1. CDR1 and CDR2 are read off the germline V gene as ENHRY and SYGVKD. Clipping removes 3 bases from V and 1 base from J, with 3 as the unmatched junction base count.

The Quick-DNA Microprep Kit was used to extract genomic DNA from the sorted cells. Amplification of TCRbeta DNA was done with the immunoSEQ hsTCRbeta kit, following the protocol from the manufacturer. TCRbeta libraries were sequenced on an Illumina MiSeq instrument. In the authors' own workflow: Following removal of out-of-frame sequences, 2 million to 2.5 million distinct TCRbeta sequences were retained, with an average of roughly 70,000 per individual. Each individual was scored by the count of around 160 previously reported CMV-associated TCRbeta sequences and the total productive distinct TCRbeta count. A beta-binomial model was reimplemented in Python, and scikit-learn random forests with default parameters were trained on data from the US cohort. Classifier performance on the Belgian cohort was summarized as median AUC with percentile confidence intervals over 10,000 bootstrap iterations. TCRdb holds this immuneACCESS table with in-frame rearrangements only. Some clones are missing; in checked studies, unresolved V genes explain under half, and the rest has no known cause. The V and J calls and the clone size are those of that table, but D and trimming were determined from the DNA. This sample lists about 45,000 clones; around 80% were detected once. Around 0.99% of the sample belongs to the ten largest clones.

This sequence was found in an adult in good health and CMV-seronegative. Input material: memory CD4+ T cells from blood. Here the chain combines TRBV10-3 and TRBJ2-7, with 7 central nucleotides matching TRBD1. The DNA is as follows: TGTGCCATCAGTGACCGGGACAGATCCTACGAGCAGTACTTC. The encoded protein is CAISDRDRSYEQYF.